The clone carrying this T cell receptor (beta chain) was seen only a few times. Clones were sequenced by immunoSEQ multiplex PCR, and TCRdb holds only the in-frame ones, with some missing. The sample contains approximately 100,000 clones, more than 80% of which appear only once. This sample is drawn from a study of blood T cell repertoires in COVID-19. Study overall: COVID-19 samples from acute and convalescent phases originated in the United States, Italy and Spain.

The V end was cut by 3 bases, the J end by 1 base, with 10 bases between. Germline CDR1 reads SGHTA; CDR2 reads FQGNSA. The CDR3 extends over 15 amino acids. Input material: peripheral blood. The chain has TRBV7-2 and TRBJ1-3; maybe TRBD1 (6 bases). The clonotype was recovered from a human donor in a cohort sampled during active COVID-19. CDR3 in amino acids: CASSFRDTSGNTIYF. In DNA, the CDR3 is TGTGCCAGCAGCTTCCGGGACACATCTGGAAACACCATATATTTT. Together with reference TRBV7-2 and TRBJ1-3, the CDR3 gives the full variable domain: GAGVSQSPSNKVTEKGKDVELRCDPISGHTALYWYRQSLGQGLEFLIYFQGNSAPDKSGLPSDRFSAERTGGSVSTLTIQRTQQEDSAVYLCASSFRDTSGNTIYFGEGSWLTVV.